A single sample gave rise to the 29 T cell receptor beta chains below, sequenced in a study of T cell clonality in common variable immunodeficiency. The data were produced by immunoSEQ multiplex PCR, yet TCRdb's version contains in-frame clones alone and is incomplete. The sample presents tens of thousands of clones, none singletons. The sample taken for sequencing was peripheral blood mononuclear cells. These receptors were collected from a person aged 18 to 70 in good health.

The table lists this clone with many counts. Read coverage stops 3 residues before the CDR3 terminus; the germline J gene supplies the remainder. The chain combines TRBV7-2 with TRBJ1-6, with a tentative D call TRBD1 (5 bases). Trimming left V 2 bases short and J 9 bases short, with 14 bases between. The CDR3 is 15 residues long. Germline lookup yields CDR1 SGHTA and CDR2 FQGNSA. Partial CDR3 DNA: TGTGCCAGCAGCTTAATAGGGGAGGGGATTTCACCC. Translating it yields CASSLIGEGISP. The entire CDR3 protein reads CASSLIGEGISPLHF.

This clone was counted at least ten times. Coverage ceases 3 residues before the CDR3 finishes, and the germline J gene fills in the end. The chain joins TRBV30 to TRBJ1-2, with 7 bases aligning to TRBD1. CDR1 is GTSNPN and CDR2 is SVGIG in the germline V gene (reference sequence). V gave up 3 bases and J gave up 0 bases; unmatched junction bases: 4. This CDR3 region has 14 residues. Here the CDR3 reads CAWSPGTANYGYTF. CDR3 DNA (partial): TGTGCCTGGAGCCCCGGGACAGCTAACTATGGC.

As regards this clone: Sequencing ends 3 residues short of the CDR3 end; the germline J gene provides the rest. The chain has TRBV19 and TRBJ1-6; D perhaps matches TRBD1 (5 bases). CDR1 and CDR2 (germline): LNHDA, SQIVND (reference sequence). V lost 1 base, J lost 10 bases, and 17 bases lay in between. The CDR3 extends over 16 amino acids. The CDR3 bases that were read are TGTGCCAGTAGTATAGTCCGAGACAGAATGGGATCACCC. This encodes CASSIVRDRMGSP. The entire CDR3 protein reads CASSIVRDRMGSPLHF.

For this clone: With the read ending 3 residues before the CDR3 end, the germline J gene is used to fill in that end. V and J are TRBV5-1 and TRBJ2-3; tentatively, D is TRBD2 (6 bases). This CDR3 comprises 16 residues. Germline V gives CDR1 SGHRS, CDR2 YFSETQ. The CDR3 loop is CASSLDGGQTNQPQYF. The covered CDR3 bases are TGCGCCAGCAGCTTGGACGGGGGTCAGACCAATCAGCCG.

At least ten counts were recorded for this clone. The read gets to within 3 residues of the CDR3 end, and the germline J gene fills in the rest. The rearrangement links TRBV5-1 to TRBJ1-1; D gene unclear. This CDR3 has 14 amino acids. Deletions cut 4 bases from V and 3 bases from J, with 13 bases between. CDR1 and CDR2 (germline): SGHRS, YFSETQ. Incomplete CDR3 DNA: TGCGCCAGCAGCCCCCCCTATGCTGACACTGAA. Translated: CASSPPYADTE. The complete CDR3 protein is CASSPPYADTEAFF.

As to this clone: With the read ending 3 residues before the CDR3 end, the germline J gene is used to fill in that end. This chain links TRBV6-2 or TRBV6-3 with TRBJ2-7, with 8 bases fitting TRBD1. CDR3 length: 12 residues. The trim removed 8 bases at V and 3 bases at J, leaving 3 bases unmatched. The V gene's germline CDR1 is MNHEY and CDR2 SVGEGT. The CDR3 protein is CASRDRNYEQYF. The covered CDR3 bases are TGTGCCAGCCGGGACAGGAACTACGAG.

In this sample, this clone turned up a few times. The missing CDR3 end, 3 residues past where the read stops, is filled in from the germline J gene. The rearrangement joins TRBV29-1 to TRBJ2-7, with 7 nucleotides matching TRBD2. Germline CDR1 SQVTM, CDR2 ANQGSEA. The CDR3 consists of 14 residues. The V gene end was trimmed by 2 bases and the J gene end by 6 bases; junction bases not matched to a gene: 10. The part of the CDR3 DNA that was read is TGCAGCGTTGAAACGCGGGGGACCGGGATCGAG. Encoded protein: CSVETRGTGIE. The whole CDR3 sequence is CSVETRGTGIEQYF.

The part of the CDR3 DNA that was read is TGTGCCAGCAGCCCGGGACTAGCGGGAGTCAATGAG. Its translation is CASSPGLAGVNE. Given in full, the CDR3 is CASSPGLAGVNEQFF. The V gene is TRBV7-3, the J gene TRBJ2-1, with 14 bases lining up with TRBD2. The read falls 3 residues short of the CDR3 end, and the missing part is taken from the germline J gene. Germline loops: CDR1 SGHTA, CDR2 FQGTGA. Germline trimming cut 5 bases from V and 6 bases from J; bases unmatched to any gene: 3. The CDR3 covers 15 residues.

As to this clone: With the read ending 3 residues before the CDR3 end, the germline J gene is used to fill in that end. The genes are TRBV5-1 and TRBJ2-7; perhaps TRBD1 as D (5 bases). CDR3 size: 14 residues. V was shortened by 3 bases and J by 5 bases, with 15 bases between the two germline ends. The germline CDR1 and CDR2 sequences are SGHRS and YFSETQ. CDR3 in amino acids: CASSWGRVGDEQYF. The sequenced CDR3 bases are TGCGCCAGCAGCTGGGGCAGGGTCGGAGACGAG.

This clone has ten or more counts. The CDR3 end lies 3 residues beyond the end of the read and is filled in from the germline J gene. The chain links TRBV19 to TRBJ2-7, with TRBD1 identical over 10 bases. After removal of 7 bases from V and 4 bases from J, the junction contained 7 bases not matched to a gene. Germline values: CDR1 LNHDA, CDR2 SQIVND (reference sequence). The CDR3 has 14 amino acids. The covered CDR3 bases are TGTGCCAGTACCGGGGGACAGGGGTCTTACGAG. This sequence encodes CASTGGQGSYE. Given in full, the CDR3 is CASTGGQGSYEQYF.

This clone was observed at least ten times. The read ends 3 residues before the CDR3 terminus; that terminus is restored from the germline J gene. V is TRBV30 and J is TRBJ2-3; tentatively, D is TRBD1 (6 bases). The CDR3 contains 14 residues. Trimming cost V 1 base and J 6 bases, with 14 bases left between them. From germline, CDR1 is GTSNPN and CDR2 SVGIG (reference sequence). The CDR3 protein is CAWSGGLSSDTQYF. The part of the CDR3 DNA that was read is TGTGCCTGGAGTGGGGGGCTTAGTTCTGATACG.

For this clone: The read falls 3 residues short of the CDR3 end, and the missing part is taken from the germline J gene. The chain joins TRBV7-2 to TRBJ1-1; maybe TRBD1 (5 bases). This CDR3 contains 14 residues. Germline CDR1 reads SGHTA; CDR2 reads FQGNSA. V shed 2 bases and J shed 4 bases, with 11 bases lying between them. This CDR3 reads CASSLISGGTEAFF. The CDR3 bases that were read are TGTGCCAGCAGCTTAATCAGCGGGGGCACTGAA.

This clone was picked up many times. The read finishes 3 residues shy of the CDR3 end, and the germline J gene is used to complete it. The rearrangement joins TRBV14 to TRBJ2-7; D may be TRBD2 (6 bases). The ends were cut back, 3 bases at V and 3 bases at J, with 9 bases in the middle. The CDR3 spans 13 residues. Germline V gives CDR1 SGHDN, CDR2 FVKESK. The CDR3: CASSHRGYYEQYF. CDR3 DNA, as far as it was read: TGTGCCAGCAGCCACCGGGGGTACTACGAG.

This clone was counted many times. Incomplete CDR3 DNA: TGTGCCAGCAGTCCCCAAAGACTAGCCGGTGAG. Its translation is CASSPQRLAGE. The whole CDR3 region reads CASSPQRLAGEQFF. The chain couples TRBV12-3 or TRBV12-4 to TRBJ2-1; TRBD2 matches 7 bases. The read stops 3 residues short of the end of the CDR3; the missing end is completed from the germline J gene. The CDR3 has 14 amino acids. The J segment lost 9 bases and the V segment lost 5 bases, leaving 10 bases of the junction unmatched.

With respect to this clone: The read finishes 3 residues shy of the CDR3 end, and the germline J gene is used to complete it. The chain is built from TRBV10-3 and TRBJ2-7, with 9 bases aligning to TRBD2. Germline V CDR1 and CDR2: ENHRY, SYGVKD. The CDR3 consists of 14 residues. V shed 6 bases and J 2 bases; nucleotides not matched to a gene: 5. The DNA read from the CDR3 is TGTGCCATCAGCCTAGCGGGAATGACCTACGAG. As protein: CAISLAGMTYE. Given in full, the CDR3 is CAISLAGMTYEQYF.

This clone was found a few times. CDR3: CSARRDRGTSYEQYF. CDR3 bases read: TGCAGTGCTAGACGGGACAGGGGGACCTCCTACGAG. The chain is built from TRBV20-1 and TRBJ2-7, with 11 nucleotides matching TRBD1. The CDR3 extends 3 residues past the end of the read, so its final part is completed from the germline J gene. Trimming took 2 bases from V and 0 from J; bases not matched to a gene: 3. The CDR3 consists of 15 residues. Germline CDR1 is DFQATT and CDR2 is SNEGSKA (reference sequence).

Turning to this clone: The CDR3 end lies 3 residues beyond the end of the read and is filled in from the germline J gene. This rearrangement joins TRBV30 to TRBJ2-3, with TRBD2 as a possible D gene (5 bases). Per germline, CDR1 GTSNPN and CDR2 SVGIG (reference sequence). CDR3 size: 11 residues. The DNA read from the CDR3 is TGTGTCTCAGGCCGGGGTCAGCCG. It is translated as CVSGRGQP. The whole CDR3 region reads CVSGRGQPQYF.

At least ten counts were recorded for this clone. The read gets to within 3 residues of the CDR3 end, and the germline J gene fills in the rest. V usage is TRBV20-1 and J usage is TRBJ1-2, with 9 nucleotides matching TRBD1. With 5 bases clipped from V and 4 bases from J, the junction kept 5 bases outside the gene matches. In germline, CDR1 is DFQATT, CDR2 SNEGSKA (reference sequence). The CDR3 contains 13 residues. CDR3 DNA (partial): TGCAGTGCTTCTACAGGGGGCTTCTATGGC. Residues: CSASTGGFYG. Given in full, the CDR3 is CSASTGGFYGYTF.

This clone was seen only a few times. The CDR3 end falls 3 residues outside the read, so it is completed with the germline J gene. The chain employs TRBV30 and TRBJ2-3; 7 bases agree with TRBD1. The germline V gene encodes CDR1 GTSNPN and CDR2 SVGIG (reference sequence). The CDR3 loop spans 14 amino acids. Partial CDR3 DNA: TGTGCCTGGAGCCAACAGGGGTGGGATCAGCCG. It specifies CAWSQQGWDQP. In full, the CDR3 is CAWSQQGWDQPQYF.

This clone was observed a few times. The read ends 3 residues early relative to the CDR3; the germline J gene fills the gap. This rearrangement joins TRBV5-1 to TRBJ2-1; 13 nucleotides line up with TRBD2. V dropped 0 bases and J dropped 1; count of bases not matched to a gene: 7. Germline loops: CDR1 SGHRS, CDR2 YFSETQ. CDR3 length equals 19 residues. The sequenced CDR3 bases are TGCGCCAGCAGCTTGGGGACTAGCGGGAGTTTTAGGTCCTACAATGAG. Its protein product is CASSLGTSGSFRSYNE. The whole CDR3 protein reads CASSLGTSGSFRSYNEQFF.

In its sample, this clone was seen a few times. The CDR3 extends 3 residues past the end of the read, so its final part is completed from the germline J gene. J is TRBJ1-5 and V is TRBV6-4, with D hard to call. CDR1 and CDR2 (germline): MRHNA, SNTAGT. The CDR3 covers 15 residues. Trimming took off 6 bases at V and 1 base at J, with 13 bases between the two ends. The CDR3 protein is CASREHHGSNQPQHF. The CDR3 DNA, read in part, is TGTGCCAGCAGAGAACATCACGGGAGCAATCAGCCC.

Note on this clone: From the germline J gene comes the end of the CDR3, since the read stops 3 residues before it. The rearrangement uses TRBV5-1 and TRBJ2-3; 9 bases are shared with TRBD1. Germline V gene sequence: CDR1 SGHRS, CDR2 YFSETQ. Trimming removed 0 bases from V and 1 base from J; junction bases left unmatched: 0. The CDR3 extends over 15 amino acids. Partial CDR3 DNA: TGCGCCAGCAGCTTGGGGACAGGGGGCACAGATACG. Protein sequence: CASSLGTGGTDT. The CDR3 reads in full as CASSLGTGGTDTQYF.

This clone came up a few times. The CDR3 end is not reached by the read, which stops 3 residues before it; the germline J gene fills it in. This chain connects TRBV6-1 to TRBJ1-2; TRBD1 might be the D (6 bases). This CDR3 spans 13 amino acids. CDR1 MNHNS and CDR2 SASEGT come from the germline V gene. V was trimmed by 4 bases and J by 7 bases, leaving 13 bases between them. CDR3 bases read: TGTGCCAGCAGTGGAGACAGGTACAGTGGC. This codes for CASSGDRYSG. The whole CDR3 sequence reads CASSGDRYSGYTF.

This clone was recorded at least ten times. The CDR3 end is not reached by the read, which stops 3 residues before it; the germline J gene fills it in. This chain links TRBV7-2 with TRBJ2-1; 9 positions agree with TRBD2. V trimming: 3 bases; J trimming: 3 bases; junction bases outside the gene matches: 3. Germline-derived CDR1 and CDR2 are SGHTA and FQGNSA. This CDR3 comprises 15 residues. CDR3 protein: CASSLSGRRYNEQFF. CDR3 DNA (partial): TGTGCCAGCAGCTTGAGCGGGAGGCGCTACAATGAG.

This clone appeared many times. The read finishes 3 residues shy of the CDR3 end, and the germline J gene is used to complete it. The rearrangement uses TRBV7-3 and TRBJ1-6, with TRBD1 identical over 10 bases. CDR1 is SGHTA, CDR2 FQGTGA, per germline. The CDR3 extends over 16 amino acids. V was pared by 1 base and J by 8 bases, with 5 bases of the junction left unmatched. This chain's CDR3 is CASSLMGQGSYSPLHF. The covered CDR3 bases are TGTGCCAGCAGCTTAATGGGACAGGGGAGCTATTCACCC. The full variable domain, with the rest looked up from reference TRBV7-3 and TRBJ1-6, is GAGVSQTPSNKVTEKGKYVELRCDPISGHTALYWYRQSLGQGPEFLIYFQGTGAADDSGLPNDRFFAVRPEGSVSTLKIQRTERGDSAVYLCASSLMGQGSYSPLHFGNGTRLTVT.

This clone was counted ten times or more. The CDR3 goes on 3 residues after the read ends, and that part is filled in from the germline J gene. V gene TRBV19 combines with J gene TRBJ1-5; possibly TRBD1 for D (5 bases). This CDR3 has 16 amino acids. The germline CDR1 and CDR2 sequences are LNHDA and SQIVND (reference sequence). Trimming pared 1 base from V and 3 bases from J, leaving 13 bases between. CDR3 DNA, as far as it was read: TGTGCCAGTAGTATAGGCCGACAGATCAACAATCAGCCC. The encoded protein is CASSIGRQINNQP. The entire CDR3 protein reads CASSIGRQINNQPQHF.

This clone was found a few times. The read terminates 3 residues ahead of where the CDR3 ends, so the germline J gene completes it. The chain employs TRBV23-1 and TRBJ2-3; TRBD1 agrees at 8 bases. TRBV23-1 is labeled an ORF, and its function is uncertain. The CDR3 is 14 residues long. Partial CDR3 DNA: TGCGCCAGCAGTCCCCCCCAGGGGGCCCAGCCG. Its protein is CASSPPQGAQP. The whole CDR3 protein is CASSPPQGAQPQYF.

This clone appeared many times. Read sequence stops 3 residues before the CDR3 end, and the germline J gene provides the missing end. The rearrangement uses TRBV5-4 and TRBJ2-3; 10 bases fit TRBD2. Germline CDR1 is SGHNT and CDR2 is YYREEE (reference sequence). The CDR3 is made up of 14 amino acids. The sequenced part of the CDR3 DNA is TGTGCCAGCAGCCCTAGCGGGGGACAAGAGACG. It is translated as CASSPSGGQET. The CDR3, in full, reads CASSPSGGQETQYF.

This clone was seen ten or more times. The sequenced CDR3 bases are TGTGCCAGCAGCTTACGGCCCGGACTAGCGGGAGTCGGTAATGAG. Translation: CASSLRPGLAGVGNE. Given in full, the CDR3 is CASSLRPGLAGVGNEQFF. V gene TRBV7-3 combines with J gene TRBJ2-1; 13 nucleotides align to TRBD2. Sequencing ends 3 residues short of the CDR3 end; the germline J gene provides the rest. Germline V gene lookup returns CDR1 SGHTA and CDR2 FQGTGA. After removal of 2 bases from V and 7 bases from J, the junction contained 11 bases not matched to a gene. This CDR3 has 18 residues.